Reported below is one T cell receptor (beta chain). Its antigen is currently unknown. These data belong to a study of T cell responses to AZD1222 COVID-19 vaccine. Regarding the study as a whole: Repertoires were obtained solely post-peak T cell response. There were mostly white British donors and more females than males, and clonal diversity was possibly underestimated. It was only 6 or 7 AZD1222 recipients who were seropositive at baseline.

Produced via immunoSEQ multiplex PCR; TCRdb's table is partial and in-frame only. The sample yields approximately 150,000 clones, about 90% seen once. The receptor was derived from an adult in good health. The material sequenced was peripheral blood, taken on day 0 of AZD1222 vaccination.

CDR3 region: CASSKGGQVYGYTF. The CDR3 DNA reads TGTGCCAGTAGTAAGGGCGGACAGGTCTATGGCTACACCTTC. This chain uses TRBV19 with TRBJ1-2; 7 nucleotides line up with TRBD1. CDR3 length: 14 amino acids. Germline CDR1 reads LNHDA; CDR2 reads SQIVND (reference sequence). V lost 4 bases, J lost 4 bases, and 6 bases stayed unmatched.